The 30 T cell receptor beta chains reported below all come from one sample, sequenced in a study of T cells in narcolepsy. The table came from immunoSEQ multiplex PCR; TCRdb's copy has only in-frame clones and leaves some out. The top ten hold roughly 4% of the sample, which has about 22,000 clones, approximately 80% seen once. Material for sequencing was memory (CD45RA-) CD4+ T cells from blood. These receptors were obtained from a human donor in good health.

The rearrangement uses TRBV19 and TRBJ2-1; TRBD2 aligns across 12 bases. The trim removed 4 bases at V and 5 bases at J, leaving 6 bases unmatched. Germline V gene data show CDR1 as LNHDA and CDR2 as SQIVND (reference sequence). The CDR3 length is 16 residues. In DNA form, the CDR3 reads TGTGCCAGTAGTACGGCTAGCGGGGGGGCGCACAATGAGCAGTTCTTC. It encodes CASSTASGGAHNEQFF. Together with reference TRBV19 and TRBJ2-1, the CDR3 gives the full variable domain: DGGITQSPKYLFRKEGQNVTLSCEQNLNHDAMYWYRQDPGQGLRLIYYSQIVNDFQKGDIAEGYSVSREKKESFPLTVTSAQKNPTAFYLCASSTASGGAHNEQFFGPGTRLTVL.

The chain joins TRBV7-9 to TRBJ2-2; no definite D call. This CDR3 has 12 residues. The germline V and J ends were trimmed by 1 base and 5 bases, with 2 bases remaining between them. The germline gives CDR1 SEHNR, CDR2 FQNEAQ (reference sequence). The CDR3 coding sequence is TGTGCCAGCAGCTTAGTAACCGGGGAGCTGTTTTTT. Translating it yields CASSLVTGELFF. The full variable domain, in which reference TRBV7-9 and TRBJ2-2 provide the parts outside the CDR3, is DTGVSQNPRHKITKRGQNVTFRCDPISEHNRLYWYRQTLGQGPEFLTYFQNEAQLEKSRLLSDRFSAERPKGSFSTLEIQRTEQGDSAMYLCASSLVTGELFFGEGSRLTVL.

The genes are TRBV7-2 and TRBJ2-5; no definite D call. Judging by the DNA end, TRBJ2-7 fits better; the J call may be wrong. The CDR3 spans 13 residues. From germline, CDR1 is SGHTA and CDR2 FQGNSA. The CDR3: CASSFSTVYEQYF. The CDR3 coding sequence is TGTGCCAGCAGCTTTAGTACAGTCTACGAGCAGTACTTC.

The CDR3 spells CASSFEGYGGELFF. The CDR3 nucleotides are TGTGCCAGCAGCTTTGAAGGGTACGGCGGGGAGCTGTTTTTT. The rearrangement uses TRBV7-2 and TRBJ2-2; D ambiguous. The germline V gene has CDR1 SGHTA and CDR2 FQGNSA. V shed 3 bases and J shed 7 bases, with 12 bases lying between them. The CDR3 sequence is 14 residues long. The full variable domain, in which reference TRBV7-2 and TRBJ2-2 provide the parts outside the CDR3, is GAGVSQSPSNKVTEKGKDVELRCDPISGHTALYWYRQSLGQGLEFLIYFQGNSAPDKSGLPSDRFSAERTGGSVSTLTIQRTQQEDSAVYLCASSFEGYGGELFFGEGSRLTVL.

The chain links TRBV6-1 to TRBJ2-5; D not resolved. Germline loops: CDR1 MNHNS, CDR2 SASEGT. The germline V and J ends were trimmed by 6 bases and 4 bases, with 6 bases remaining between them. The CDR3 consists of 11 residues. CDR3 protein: CASSLTETQYF. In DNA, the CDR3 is TGTGCCAGCAGCTTAACAGAGACCCAGTACTTC.

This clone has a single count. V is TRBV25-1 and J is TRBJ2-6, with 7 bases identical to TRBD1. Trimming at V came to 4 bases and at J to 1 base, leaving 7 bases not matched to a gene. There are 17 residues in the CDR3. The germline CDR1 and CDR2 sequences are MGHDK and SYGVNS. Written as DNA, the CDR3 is TGTGCCAGCAGTGGACTGACAGGGCCGTCTGGGGCCAACGTCCTGACTTTC. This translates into CASSGLTGPSGANVLTF. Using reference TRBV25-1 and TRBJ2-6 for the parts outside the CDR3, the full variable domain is EADIYQTPRYLVIGTGKKITLECSQTMGHDKMYWYQQDPGMELHLIHYSYGVNSTEKGDLSSESTVSRIRTEHFPLTLESARPSHTSQYLCASSGLTGPSGANVLTFGAGSRLTVL.

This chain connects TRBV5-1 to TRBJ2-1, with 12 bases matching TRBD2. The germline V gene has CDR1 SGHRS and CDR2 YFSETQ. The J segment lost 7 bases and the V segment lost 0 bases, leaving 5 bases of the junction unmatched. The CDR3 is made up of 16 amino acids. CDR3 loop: CASSLATSGGINEQFF. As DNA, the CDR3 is TGCGCCAGCAGCTTGGCCACTAGCGGGGGGATAAATGAGCAGTTCTTC.

In DNA form, the CDR3 reads TGTGCCAGCAGCTTGACAGCAAACACTGAAGCTTTCTTT. Translation: CASSLTANTEAFF. This chain links TRBV7-3 with TRBJ1-1; D is possibly TRBD1 (5 bases). V dropped 3 bases and J dropped 2 bases, with 7 bases sitting between them. The CDR3 contains 13 residues. Germline V CDR1 and CDR2: SGHTA, FQGTGA. The full variable domain, rest sourced from reference TRBV7-3 and TRBJ1-1, is GAGVSQTPSNKVTEKGKYVELRCDPISGHTALYWYRQSLGQGPEFLIYFQGTGAADDSGLPNDRFFAVRPEGSVSTLKIQRTERGDSAVYLCASSLTANTEAFFGQGTRLTVV.

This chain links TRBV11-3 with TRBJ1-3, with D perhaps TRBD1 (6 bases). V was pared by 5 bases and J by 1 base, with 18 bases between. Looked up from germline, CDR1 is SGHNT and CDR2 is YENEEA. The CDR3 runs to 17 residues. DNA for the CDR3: TGTGCCAGCAGCCCCGTTCTCGGGGGACATTCTGGAAACACCATATATTTT. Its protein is CASSPVLGGHSGNTIYF.

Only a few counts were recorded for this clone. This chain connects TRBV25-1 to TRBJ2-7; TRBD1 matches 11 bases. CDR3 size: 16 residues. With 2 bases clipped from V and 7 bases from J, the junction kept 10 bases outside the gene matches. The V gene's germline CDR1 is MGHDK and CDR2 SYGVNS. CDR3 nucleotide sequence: TGTGCCAGCAGTGAAAGAAAAGGACAGGGGGCAGGGGAGCAGTACTTC. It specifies CASSERKGQGAGEQYF.

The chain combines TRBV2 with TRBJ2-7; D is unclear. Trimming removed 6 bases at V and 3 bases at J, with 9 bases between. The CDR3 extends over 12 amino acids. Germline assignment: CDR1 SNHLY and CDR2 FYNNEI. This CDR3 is CASRPDNYEQYF. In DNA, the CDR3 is TGTGCCAGCAGACCCGACAACTACGAGCAGTACTTC.

The CDR3 protein is CASRKDRVNNEKLFF. The DNA for the CDR3 is TGTGCCAGCAGAAAGGACAGGGTTAACAATGAAAAACTGTTTTTT. J is TRBJ1-4 and V is TRBV6-5, with 8 nucleotides matching TRBD1. Germline assignment: CDR1 MNHEY and CDR2 SVGAGI. The CDR3 has 15 amino acids. With V trimmed by 6 bases and J by 5 bases, 8 bases remained unmatched.

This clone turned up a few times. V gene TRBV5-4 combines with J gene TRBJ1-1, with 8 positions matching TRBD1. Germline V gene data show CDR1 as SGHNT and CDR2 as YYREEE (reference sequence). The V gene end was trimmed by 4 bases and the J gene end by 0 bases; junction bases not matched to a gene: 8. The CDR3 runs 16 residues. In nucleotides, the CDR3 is TGTGCCAGCAGCCCTACCGGGACAGGCTTGAACACTGAAGCTTTCTTT. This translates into CASSPTGTGLNTEAFF.

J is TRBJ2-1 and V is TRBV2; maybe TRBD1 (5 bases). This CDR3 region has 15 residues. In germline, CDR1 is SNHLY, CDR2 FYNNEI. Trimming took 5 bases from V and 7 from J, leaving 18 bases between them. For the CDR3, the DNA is TGTGCCAGCAGTTGGTCTCTAGGGGCTGGGAATGAGCAGTTCTTC. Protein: CASSWSLGAGNEQFF.

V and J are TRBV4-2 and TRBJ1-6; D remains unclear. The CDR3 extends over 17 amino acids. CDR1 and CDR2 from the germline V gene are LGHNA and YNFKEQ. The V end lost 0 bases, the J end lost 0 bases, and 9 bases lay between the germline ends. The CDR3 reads CASSQDAGSSYNSPLHF. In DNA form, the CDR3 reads TGTGCCAGCAGCCAAGACGCTGGTAGCTCCTATAATTCACCCCTCCACTTT.

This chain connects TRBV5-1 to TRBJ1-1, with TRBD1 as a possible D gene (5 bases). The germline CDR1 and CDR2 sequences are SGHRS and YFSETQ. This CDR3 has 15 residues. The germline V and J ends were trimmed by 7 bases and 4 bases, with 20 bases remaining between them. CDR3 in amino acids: CASQTRAGGPTEAFF. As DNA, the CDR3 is TGCGCCAGCCAAACGCGGGCTGGGGGACCCACTGAAGCTTTCTTT.

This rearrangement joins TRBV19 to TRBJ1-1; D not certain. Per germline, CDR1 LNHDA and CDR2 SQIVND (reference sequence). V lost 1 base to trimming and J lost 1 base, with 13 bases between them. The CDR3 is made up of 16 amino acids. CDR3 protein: CASSIGPRYKNTEAFF. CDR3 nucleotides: TGTGCCAGTAGTATAGGCCCTCGGTATAAGAACACTGAAGCTTTCTTT. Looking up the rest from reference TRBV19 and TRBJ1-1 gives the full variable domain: DGGITQSPKYLFRKEGQNVTLSCEQNLNHDAMYWYRQDPGQGLRLIYYSQIVNDFQKGDIAEGYSVSREKKESFPLTVTSAQKNPTAFYLCASSIGPRYKNTEAFFGQGTRLTVV.

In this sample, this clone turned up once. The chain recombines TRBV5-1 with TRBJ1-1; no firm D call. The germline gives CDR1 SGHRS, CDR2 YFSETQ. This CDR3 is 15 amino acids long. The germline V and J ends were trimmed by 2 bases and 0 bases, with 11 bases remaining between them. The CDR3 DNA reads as TGCGCCAGCAGCTTTGAGGGCACCATGAACACTGAAGCTTTCTTT. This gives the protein CASSFEGTMNTEAFF.

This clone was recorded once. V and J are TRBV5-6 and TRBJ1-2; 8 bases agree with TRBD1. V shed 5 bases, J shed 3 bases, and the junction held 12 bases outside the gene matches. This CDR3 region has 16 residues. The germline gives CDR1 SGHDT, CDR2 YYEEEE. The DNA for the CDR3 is TGTGCCAGCAGTTCGCAGGGGGCTAGGGGGTACTATGGCTACACCTTC. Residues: CASSSQGARGYYGYTF.

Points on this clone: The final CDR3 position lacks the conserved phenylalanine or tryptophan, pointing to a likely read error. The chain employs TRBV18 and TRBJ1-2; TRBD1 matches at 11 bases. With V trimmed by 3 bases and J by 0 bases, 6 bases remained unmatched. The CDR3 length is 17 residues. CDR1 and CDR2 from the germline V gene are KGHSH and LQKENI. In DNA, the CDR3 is TGTGCCAGCTCACCTGGGACAGGGGGAACGTCTAACTATGGCTACACCTCC. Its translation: CASSPGTGGTSNYGYTS.

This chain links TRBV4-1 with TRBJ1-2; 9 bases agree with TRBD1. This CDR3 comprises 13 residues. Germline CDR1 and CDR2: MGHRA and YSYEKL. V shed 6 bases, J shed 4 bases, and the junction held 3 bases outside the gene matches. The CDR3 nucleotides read TGCGCCAGCAGGCTGGACAGGGGCTATGGCTACACCTTC. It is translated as CASRLDRGYGYTF.

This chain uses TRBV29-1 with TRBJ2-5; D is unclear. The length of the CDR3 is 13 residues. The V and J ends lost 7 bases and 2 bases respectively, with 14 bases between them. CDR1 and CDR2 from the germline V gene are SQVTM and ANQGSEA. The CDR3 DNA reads TGCAGCGCCCGACGGCTGATGCAAGAGACCCAGTACTTC. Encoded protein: CSARRLMQETQYF.

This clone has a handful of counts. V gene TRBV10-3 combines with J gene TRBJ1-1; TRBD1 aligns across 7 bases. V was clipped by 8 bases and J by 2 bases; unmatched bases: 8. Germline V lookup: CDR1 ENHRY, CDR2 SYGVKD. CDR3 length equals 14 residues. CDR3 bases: TGTGCCATCTCCTCTGGACAGGCTAACACTGAAGCTTTCTTT. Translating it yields CAISSGQANTEAFF.

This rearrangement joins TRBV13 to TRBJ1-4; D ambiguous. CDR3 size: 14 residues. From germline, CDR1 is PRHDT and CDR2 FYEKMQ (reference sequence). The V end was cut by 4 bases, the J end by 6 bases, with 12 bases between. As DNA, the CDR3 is TGTGCCAGCAGCTCCCTTAGGTCTGATGAAAAACTGTTTTTT. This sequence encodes CASSSLRSDEKLFF.

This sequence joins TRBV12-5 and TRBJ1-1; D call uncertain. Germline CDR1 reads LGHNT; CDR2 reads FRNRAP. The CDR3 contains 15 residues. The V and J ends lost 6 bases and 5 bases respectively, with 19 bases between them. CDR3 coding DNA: TGTGCTAGTGGCCCTGGGTGGAGGGCGGGGACTGAAGCTTTCTTT. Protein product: CASGPGWRAGTEAFF.

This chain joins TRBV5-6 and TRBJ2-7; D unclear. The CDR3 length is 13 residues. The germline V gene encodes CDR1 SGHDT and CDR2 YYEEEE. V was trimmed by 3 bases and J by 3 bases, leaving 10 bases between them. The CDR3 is CASSSRGSYEQYF. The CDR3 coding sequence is TGTGCCAGCAGCTCCCGCGGCAGCTACGAGCAGTACTTC.

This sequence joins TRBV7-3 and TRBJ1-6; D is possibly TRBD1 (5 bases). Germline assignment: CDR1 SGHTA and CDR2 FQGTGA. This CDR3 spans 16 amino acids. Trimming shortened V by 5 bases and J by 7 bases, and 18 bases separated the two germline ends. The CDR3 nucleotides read TGTGCCAGCAGCCCCTCACAGGCCGACAGCAATTCACCCCTCCACTTT. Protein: CASSPSQADSNSPLHF.

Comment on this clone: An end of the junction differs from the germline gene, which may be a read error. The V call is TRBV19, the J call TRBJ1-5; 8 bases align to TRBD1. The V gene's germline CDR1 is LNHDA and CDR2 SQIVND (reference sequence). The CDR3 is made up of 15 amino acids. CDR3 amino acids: CASSPGGQGWQLQHF. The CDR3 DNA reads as TGTGCCAGTAGTCCGGGTGGACAGGGTTGGCAGCTCCAGCATTTT.

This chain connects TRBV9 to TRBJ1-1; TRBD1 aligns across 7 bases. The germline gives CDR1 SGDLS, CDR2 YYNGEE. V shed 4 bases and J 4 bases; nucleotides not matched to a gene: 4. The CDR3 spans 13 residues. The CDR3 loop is CASSPGGRTEAFF. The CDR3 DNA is TGTGCCAGCAGCCCAGGGGGGCGCACTGAAGCTTTCTTT.

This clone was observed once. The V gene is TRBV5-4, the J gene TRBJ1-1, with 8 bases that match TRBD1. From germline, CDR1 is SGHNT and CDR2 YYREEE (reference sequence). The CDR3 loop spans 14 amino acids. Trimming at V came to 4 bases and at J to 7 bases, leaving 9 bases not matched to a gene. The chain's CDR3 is CASSNQTGAHEAFF. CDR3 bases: TGTGCCAGCAGCAATCAGACAGGGGCCCATGAAGCTTTCTTT.